These 22 T cell receptor beta chains came from one sample sequenced in a study of blood T cell repertoires in COVID-19. TCRdb keeps only in-frame clones here, not all; method: immunoSEQ multiplex PCR. The sample consists of some 220,000 clones, 83% of them appearing once. Sample: peripheral blood. These TCRs come from a woman in her twenties or thirties with COVID-19, enrolled during active disease.

The chain couples TRBV14 to TRBJ2-3, with 8 bases aligning to TRBD2. V lost 0 bases to trimming and J lost 4 bases; unmatched junction nucleotides: 9. Germline V gives CDR1 SGHDN, CDR2 FVKESK. The CDR3 consists of 17 residues. The CDR3 sequence: CASSQESRGAWPDTQYF. DNA for the CDR3: TGTGCCAGCAGCCAAGAATCGCGGGGGGCCTGGCCAGATACGCAGTATTTT. Complete variable domain (other parts from reference TRBV14 and TRBJ2-3): EAGVTQFPSHSVIEKGQTVTLRCDPISGHDNLYWYRRVMGKEIKFLLHFVKESKQDESGMPNNRFLAERTGGTYSTLKVQPAELEDSGVYFCASSQESRGAWPDTQYFGPGTRLTVL.

The chain couples TRBV11-2 to TRBJ1-5; D perhaps matches TRBD1 (5 bases). Germline V gene sequence: CDR1 SGHAT, CDR2 FQNNGV. This CDR3 contains 16 residues. The ends were cut back, 0 bases at V and 3 bases at J, with 12 bases in the middle. In DNA, the CDR3 is TGTGCCAGCAGCTTAGATGCAGGGAGGGTCAATCAGCCCCAGCATTTT. Translated, it gives CASSLDAGRVNQPQHF.

This sequence joins TRBV2 and TRBJ1-1, with 8 bases fitting TRBD1. Germline values: CDR1 SNHLY, CDR2 FYNNEI. The CDR3 spans 14 residues. After removal of 4 bases from V and 4 bases from J, the junction contained 5 bases not matched to a gene. The CDR3 region is CASSALTGATEAFF. For the CDR3, the DNA is TGTGCCAGCAGTGCCCTGACAGGGGCCACTGAAGCTTTCTTT.

CDR3 bases: TGTGCCAGCAGTTTTAATTCCGACAACAACGAGCAGTACTTC. Translated: CASSFNSDNNEQYF. This chain connects TRBV27 to TRBJ2-7; no clear D gene. Looked up from germline, CDR1 is MNHEY and CDR2 is SMNVEV (reference sequence). Trimming pared 3 bases from V and 5 bases from J, leaving 14 bases between. The CDR3 contains 14 residues.

The V call is TRBV10-3, the J call TRBJ1-2, with 7 bases that match TRBD1. The V gene's germline CDR1 is ENHRY and CDR2 SYGVKD. The J segment lost 9 bases and the V segment lost 4 bases, leaving 5 bases of the junction unmatched. CDR3 length: 12 residues. This chain's CDR3 is CAISGDSDSYTF. The CDR3 nucleotides are TGTGCCATCAGTGGGGACAGCGATAGCTACACCTTC.

This clone has just one count. This chain connects TRBV12-3 or TRBV12-4 to TRBJ2-1, with 12 bases that match TRBD2. The CDR3 covers 13 residues. After removal of 6 bases from V and 12 bases from J, the junction contained 6 bases not matched to a gene. The CDR3 coding sequence is TGTGCCAGCAGCGGACTAGCGGGAAGAGTGCAGTTCTTC. Amino acid sequence: CASSGLAGRVQFF.

V is TRBV18 and J is TRBJ2-7; TRBD1 aligns across 8 bases. This CDR3 is 18 amino acids long. V lost 2 bases, J lost 2 bases, and 14 bases stayed unmatched. Germline assignment: CDR1 KGHSH and CDR2 LQKENI. The CDR3 reads CASSPAKGGQGVTYEQYF. The CDR3 DNA is TGTGCCAGCTCACCAGCTAAGGGAGGACAGGGTGTTACCTACGAGCAGTACTTC. Using reference TRBV18 and TRBJ2-7 for the parts outside the CDR3, the full variable domain is NAGVMQNPRHLVRRRGQEARLRCSPMKGHSHVYWYRQLPEEGLKFMVYLQKENIIDESGMPKERFSAEFPKEGPSILRIQQVVRGDSAAYFCASSPAKGGQGVTYEQYFGPGTRLTVT.

This clone was detected once. The chain couples TRBV4-1 to TRBJ1-1, with D uncertain. The V end was cut by 1 base, the J end by 1 base, with 7 bases between. CDR1 is MGHRA, CDR2 YSYEKL, per germline. CDR3 size: 14 residues. CDR3 DNA: TGCGCCAGCAGCCAAGTGCCGGGGAACACTGAAGCTTTCTTT. This sequence encodes CASSQVPGNTEAFF.

The chain joins TRBV15 to TRBJ1-1, with D hard to call. CDR1 is LNHNV and CDR2 is YYDKDF in the germline V gene (reference sequence). V was trimmed by 0 bases and J by 6 bases, leaving 11 bases between them. The CDR3 is 14 residues long. CDR3 sequence: CATSREATYPEAFF. The CDR3 bases are TGTGCCACCAGCAGAGAAGCGACTTACCCTGAAGCTTTCTTT.

This clone has a single count. V and J are TRBV5-1 and TRBJ1-1; tentative D call: TRBD1 (6 bases). From germline, CDR1 is SGHRS and CDR2 YFSETQ. This CDR3 spans 13 amino acids. Trimming removed 4 bases from V and 3 bases from J, with 10 bases in between. CDR3 coding DNA: TGCGCCAGCAGCCCAGACAGGTACACTGAAGCTTTCTTT. Translated, it gives CASSPDRYTEAFF.

This clone showed up many times. V is TRBV28 and J is TRBJ2-1; D perhaps matches TRBD1 (6 bases). Per the germline V gene, CDR1 is MDHEN and CDR2 is SYDVKM. The CDR3 loop spans 15 amino acids. Trimming removed 6 bases from V and 1 base from J, with 13 bases in between. The CDR3, as DNA: TGTGCCAGCAGACTTGACAGGAGGTCCTACAATGAGCAGTTCTTC. This codes for CASRLDRRSYNEQFF.

This chain connects TRBV7-6 to TRBJ2-7, with a possible D match to TRBD1 (5 bases). The CDR3 has 15 residues. Trimming stripped 5 bases from V and 2 bases from J, with 16 bases between. CDR1 is SGHVS, CDR2 FNYEAQ, per germline. The CDR3 nucleotides read TGTGCCAGCAGCCTAAAAGTGGGGCCCCCCTACGAGCAGTACTTC. This encodes CASSLKVGPPYEQYF.

The chain has TRBV19 and TRBJ1-2; 10 bases are a match to TRBD1. With V trimmed by 3 bases and J by 8 bases, 9 bases remained unmatched. Germline V CDR1 and CDR2: LNHDA, SQIVND (reference sequence). The CDR3 contains 15 residues. The DNA for the CDR3 is TGTGCCAGTAGTATCGGGACAGGGGAATTAGAAGGCTACACCTTC. Translated, it gives CASSIGTGELEGYTF.

CDR3: CASSSGIAGAPPTEQFF. CDR3 coding DNA: TGCGCCAGCAGCTCCGGGATAGCGGGGGCCCCTCCAACTGAGCAGTTCTTC. J is TRBJ2-1 and V is TRBV5-1; 9 nucleotides agree with TRBD2. The germline CDR1 and CDR2 sequences are SGHRS and YFSETQ. V lost 3 bases and J lost 9; bases outside the gene matches: 16. The CDR3 length is 17 residues.

A few counts support this clone. V and J are TRBV20-1 and TRBJ1-2, with D hard to call. Trimming shortened V by 3 bases and J by 4 bases, and 15 bases separated the two germline ends. The CDR3 consists of 14 residues. Germline assignment: CDR1 DFQATT and CDR2 SNEGSKA (reference sequence). CDR3 DNA sequence: TGCAGTGCTAGTCTGGTGGGAGAGGTCTATGGCTACACCTTC. Translation: CSASLVGEVYGYTF.

J is TRBJ2-5 and V is TRBV30; 9 bases fit TRBD2. CDR3 size: 16 residues. The germline V gene encodes CDR1 GTSNPN and CDR2 SVGIG (reference sequence). The CDR3 loop reads CALRRGGNFYQETQYF. CDR3 DNA sequence: TGTGCGTTGAGGCGGGGGGGCAACTTTTACCAAGAGACCCAGTACTTC.

The chain couples TRBV28 to TRBJ1-1; 10 positions agree with TRBD1. Germline V gene lookup returns CDR1 MDHEN and CDR2 SYDVKM. V dropped 3 bases and J dropped 5; count of bases not matched to a gene: 27. This CDR3 is 22 amino acids long. CDR3 region: CASSFSFVSAKTGGGRGTEAFF. CDR3 DNA sequence: TGTGCCAGCAGTTTTTCATTTGTATCGGCCAAGACAGGGGGCGGGAGAGGAACTGAAGCTTTCTTT.

The chain links TRBV9 to TRBJ2-2, with a possible D match to TRBD2 (5 bases). The CDR3 is 14 amino acids. CDR1 and CDR2 (germline): SGDLS, YYNGEE. Between the trimmed V and J ends, which lost 3 bases and 5 bases, there was a span of 11 bases. The CDR3 nucleotides read TGTGCCAGCAGCGGAGGAGCGGATACCGGGGAGCTGTTTTTT. This encodes CASSGGADTGELFF.

V gene TRBV19 combines with J gene TRBJ1-2, with TRBD1 matching over 7 bases. This CDR3 has 18 amino acids. Germline V gene sequence: CDR1 LNHDA, CDR2 SQIVND (reference sequence). V lost 4 bases, J lost 2 bases, and 16 bases stayed unmatched. CDR3: CASSNPGVSTTGNYGYTF. The CDR3 nucleotides are TGTGCCAGTAGTAACCCCGGTGTCTCAACGACAGGGAACTATGGCTACACCTTC. The full variable domain, completed using reference TRBV19 and TRBJ1-2, is DGGITQSPKYLFRKEGQNVTLSCEQNLNHDAMYWYRQDPGQGLRLIYYSQIVNDFQKGDIAEGYSVSREKKESFPLTVTSAQKNPTAFYLCASSNPGVSTTGNYGYTFGSGTRLTVV.

This clone was recorded a few times. CDR3 in amino acids: CASSLLTGNTGELFF. DNA for the CDR3: TGTGCCAGCAGCCTACTGACAGGAAACACCGGGGAGCTGTTTTTT. The gene calls are TRBV6-2 or TRBV6-3 and TRBJ2-2; the D gene is possibly TRBD1 (6 bases). Germline V gene sequence: CDR1 MNHEY, CDR2 SVGEGT. V was clipped by 6 bases and J by 2 bases, with 13 bases between them. The CDR3 contains 15 residues.

The J gene is TRBJ1-2, the V gene TRBV6-5, with D perhaps matching TRBD1 (5 bases). The CDR3 has 13 amino acids. V was pared by 6 bases and J by 8 bases, with 16 bases between. CDR1 and CDR2 from the germline V gene are MNHEY and SVGAGI. CDR3: CASSSGAGGGYTF. The CDR3 DNA reads as TGTGCCAGCAGCAGCGGGGCTGGGGGAGGCTACACCTTC.

The chain has TRBV7-2 and TRBJ1-2; no clear D. The germline V gene has CDR1 SGHTA and CDR2 FQGNSA. CDR3 length: 14 residues. Trimming stripped 4 bases from V and 8 bases from J, with 17 bases between. The CDR3 reads CASSSIVGLGGYTF. As DNA, the CDR3 is TGTGCCAGCAGCTCAATAGTAGGACTAGGGGGCTACACCTTC.